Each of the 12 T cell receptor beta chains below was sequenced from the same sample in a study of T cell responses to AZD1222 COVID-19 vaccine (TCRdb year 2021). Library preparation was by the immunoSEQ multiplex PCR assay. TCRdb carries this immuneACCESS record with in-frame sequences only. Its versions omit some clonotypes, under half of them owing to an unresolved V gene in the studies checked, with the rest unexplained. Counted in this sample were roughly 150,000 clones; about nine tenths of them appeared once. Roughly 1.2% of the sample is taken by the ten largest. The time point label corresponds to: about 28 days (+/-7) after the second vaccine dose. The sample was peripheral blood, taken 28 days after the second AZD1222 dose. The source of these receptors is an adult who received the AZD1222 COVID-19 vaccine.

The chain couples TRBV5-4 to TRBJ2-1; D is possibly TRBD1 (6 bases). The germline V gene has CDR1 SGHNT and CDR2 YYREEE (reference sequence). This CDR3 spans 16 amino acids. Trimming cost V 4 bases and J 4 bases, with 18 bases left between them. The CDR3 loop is CASSTMTTGPYNEQFF. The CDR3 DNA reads TGTGCCAGCAGCACGATGACCACAGGGCCATACAATGAGCAGTTCTTC.

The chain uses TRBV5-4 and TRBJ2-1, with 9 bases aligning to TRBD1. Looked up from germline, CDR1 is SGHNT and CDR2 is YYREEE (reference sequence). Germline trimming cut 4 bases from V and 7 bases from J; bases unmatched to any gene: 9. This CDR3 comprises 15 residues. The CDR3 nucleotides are TGTGCCAGCAGCCCTCCGGGACAGGGAAGGAATGAGCAGTTCTTC. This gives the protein CASSPPGQGRNEQFF.

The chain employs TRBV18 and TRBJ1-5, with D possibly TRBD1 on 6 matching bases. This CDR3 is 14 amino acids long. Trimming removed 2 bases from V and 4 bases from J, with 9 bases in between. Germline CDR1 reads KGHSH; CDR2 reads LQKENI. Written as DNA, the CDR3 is TGTGCCAGCTCACCAAACAGGGATAATCAGCCCCAGCATTTT. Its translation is CASSPNRDNQPQHF.

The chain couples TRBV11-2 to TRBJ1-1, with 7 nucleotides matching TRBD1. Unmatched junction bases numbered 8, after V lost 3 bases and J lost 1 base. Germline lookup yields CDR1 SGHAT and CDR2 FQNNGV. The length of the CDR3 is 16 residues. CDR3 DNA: TGTGCCAGCAGCTTCATCAAGGACAGGAGGAACACTGAAGCTTTCTTT. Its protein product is CASSFIKDRRNTEAFF.

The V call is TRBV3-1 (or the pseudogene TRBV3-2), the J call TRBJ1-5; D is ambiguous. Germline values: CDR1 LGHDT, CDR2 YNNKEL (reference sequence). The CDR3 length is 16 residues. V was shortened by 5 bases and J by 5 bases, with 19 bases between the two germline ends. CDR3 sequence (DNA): TGTGCCAGCAGCTCTCGTTGGGATCCTCTAGATCAGCCCCAGCATTTT. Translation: CASSSRWDPLDQPQHF.

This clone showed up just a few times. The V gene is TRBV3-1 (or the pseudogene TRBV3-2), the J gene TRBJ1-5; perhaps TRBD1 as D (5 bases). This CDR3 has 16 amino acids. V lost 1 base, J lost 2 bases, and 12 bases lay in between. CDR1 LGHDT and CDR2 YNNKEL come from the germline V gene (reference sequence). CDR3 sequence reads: CASSQASGFGNQPQHF. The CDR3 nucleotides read TGTGCCAGCAGCCAAGCGTCAGGGTTCGGCAATCAGCCCCAGCATTTT.

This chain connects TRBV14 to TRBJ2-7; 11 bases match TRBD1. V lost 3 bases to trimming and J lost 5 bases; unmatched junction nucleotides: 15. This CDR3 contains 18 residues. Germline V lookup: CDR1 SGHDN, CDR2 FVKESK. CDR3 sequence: CASSHLGQGAPPIDEQYF. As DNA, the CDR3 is TGTGCCAGCAGCCATCTTGGACAGGGGGCGCCTCCGATCGACGAGCAGTACTTC.

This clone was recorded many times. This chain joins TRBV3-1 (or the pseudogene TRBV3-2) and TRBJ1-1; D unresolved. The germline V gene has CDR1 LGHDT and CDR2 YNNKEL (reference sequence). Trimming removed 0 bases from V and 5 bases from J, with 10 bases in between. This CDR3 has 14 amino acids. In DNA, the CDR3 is TGTGCCAGCAGCCAAGATCTAGTTGGGACTGAAGCTTTCTTT. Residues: CASSQDLVGTEAFF.

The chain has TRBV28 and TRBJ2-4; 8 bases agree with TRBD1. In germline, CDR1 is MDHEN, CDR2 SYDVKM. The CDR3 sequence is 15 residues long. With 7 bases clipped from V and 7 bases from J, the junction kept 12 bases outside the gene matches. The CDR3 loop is CASIAHGQGGNIQYF. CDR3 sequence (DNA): TGTGCCAGCATAGCCCATGGACAGGGCGGGAACATTCAGTACTTC.

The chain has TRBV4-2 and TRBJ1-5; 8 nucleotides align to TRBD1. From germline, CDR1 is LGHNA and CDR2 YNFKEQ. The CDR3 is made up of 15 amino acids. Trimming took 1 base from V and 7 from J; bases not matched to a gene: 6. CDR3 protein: CASSQVQGVGQPQHF. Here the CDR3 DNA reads TGTGCCAGCAGCCAAGTACAGGGGGTTGGACAGCCCCAGCATTTT.

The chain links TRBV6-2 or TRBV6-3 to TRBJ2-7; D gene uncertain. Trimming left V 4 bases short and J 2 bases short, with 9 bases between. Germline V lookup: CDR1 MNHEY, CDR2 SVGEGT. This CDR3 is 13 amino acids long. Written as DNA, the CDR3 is TGTGCCAGCAGTTTGGGGTATACCTACGAGCAGTACTTC. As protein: CASSLGYTYEQYF.

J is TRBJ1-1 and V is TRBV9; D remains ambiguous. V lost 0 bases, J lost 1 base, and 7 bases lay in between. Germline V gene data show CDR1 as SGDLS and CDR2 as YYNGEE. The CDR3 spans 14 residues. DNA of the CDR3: TGTGCCAGCAGCGTAGGGGCTAGGAACACTGAAGCTTTCTTT. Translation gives CASSVGARNTEAFF.